A selection of T cell receptor beta chains follows, all from one sample in a study of graft-versus-host responses after intestinal transplantation. Sequenced by immunoSEQ multiplex PCR; TCRdb stores in-frame clones only, minus some. The table has more than 12,000 clones, approximately 33% seen once. The sample here was alloreactive CD4+ T cells from a mixed lymphocyte reaction culture, taken before intestinal transplant. The receptors shown here come from a human patient who received an intestinal transplant. CDR3s include the opening cysteine and the closing phenylalanine or tryptophan. The D gene is left open where the match is weak. Only part of the rows carry a size: once, few, many, or a class if the clone is expanded.

clone size: .
J gene: TRBJ2-7
D gene: TRBD2
V gene: TRBV25-1
CDR3 DNA: TGTGCCAGCAGTGAAACTAGCGGGAGGATTTACGAGCAGTACTTC
CDR3 protein: CASSETSGRIYEQYF

clone size: .
J gene: TRBJ1-2
D gene: TRBD1
V gene: TRBV5-4
CDR3 DNA: TGTGCCAGCAGCTTGGTTGACAGGGCAGAGGGCTACACCTTC
CDR3 protein: CASSLVDRAEGYTF

clone size: .
J gene: TRBJ2-3
D gene: TRBD2
V gene: TRBV29-1
CDR3 DNA: TGCAGCGTTGAGGCTAGCGGGACAGATACGCAGTATTTT
CDR3 protein: CSVEASGTDTQYF

clone size: few
J gene: TRBJ2-7
D gene: TRBD1
V gene: TRBV6-5
CDR3 DNA: TGTGCCAGTCATTCCCCGGACAGGCGCTCCTACGAGCAGTACTTC
CDR3 protein: CASHSPDRRSYEQYF

clone size: few
J gene: TRBJ2-7
D gene: .
V gene: TRBV5-4
CDR3 DNA: TGTGCCAGCAGCCGGGACGGAACGACCTACGAGCAGTACTTC
CDR3 protein: CASSRDGTTYEQYF

clone size: .
J gene: TRBJ2-1
D gene: .
V gene: TRBV30
CDR3 DNA: TGTGCCTGGAGTGCCCGGTGGGGGAATGAGCAGTTCTTC
CDR3 protein: CAWSARWGNEQFF

clone size: .
J gene: TRBJ1-5
D gene: .
V gene: TRBV6-4
CDR3 DNA: TGTGCTTGTAGGGGAGGGACCGATAGCAATCAGCCCCAGCATTTT
CDR3 protein: CACRGGTDSNQPQHF

clone size: .
J gene: TRBJ1-4
D gene: TRBD1
V gene: TRBV5-1
CDR3 DNA: TGCGCCAGCAGTCCGGACAGGGAATTTAATGAAAAACTGTTTTTT
CDR3 protein: CASSPDREFNEKLFF

clone size: few
J gene: TRBJ2-3
D gene: .
V gene: TRBV18
CDR3 DNA: TGTGCCAGCTCACCACTCAGAAGCACAGATACGCAGTATTTT
CDR3 protein: CASSPLRSTDTQYF

clone size: .
J gene: TRBJ1-6
D gene: .
V gene: TRBV6-1
CDR3 DNA: TGTGCCAGCAGTGAAGGGGAAGAGGGTTCACCCCTCCACTTT
CDR3 protein: CASSEGEEGSPLHF

clone size: few
J gene: TRBJ1-1
D gene: TRBD1
V gene: TRBV19
CDR3 DNA: TGTGCCATTAGTCTTCAAACAGGGGTTTGGGCTGAAGCTTTCTTT
CDR3 protein: CAISLQTGVWAEAFF

clone size: .
J gene: TRBJ2-1
D gene: .
V gene: TRBV28
CDR3 DNA: TGTGCCAGCAGTTTACTCGGGCTAGCCAATGAGCAGTTCTTC
CDR3 protein: CASSLLGLANEQFF

clone size: .
J gene: TRBJ1-1
D gene: .
V gene: TRBV6-5
CDR3 DNA: TGTGCCAGCAGCCGGACACTTTACACTGAAGCTTTCTTT
CDR3 protein: CASSRTLYTEAFF

clone size: few
J gene: TRBJ2-1
D gene: .
V gene: TRBV11-2
CDR3 DNA: TGTGCCAGCAGCTTGGGGGACCACCACGGCAATGAGCAGTTCTTC
CDR3 protein: CASSLGDHHGNEQFF

clone size: .
J gene: TRBJ2-6
D gene: .
V gene: TRBV1
CDR3 DNA: TGCACCAGCAGCGAATGCTGTTTGTGCACAAGTCGGGCCAACGTCCTGACTTTC
CDR3 protein: CTSSECCLCTSRANVLTF

clone size: .
J gene: TRBJ2-2
D gene: TRBD2
V gene: TRBV12-5
CDR3 DNA: TGTGCTACCCAAACTAGCGGGAACACCGGGGAGCTGTTTTTT
CDR3 protein: CATQTSGNTGELFF

clone size: few
J gene: TRBJ2-3
D gene: TRBD1
V gene: TRBV6-5
CDR3 DNA: TGTGCCGTCAGGGGGAGCACAGATACGCAGTATTTT
CDR3 protein: CAVRGSTDTQYF

clone size: few
J gene: TRBJ1-5
D gene: TRBD1
V gene: TRBV6-5
CDR3 DNA: TGTGCCAGCAGAAAACAGGGGAGAGGCAATCAGCCCCAGCATTTT
CDR3 protein: CASRKQGRGNQPQHF

clone size: .
J gene: TRBJ2-1
D gene: TRBD2
V gene: TRBV11-2
CDR3 DNA: TGTGCCAGCAGCTCCTCGACGTGGGGACTAGCGCTCGATGAGCAGTTCTTC
CDR3 protein: CASSSSTWGLALDEQFF

clone size: .
J gene: TRBJ2-7
D gene: .
V gene: TRBV5-1
CDR3 DNA: TGCGCCAGCAGCTTGGCGGGACCCTACGAGCAGTACTTC
CDR3 protein: CASSLAGPYEQYF

clone size: .
J gene: TRBJ2-7
D gene: .
V gene: TRBV5-1
CDR3 DNA: TGCGCCAGCAGCTTGGGGGCCGGAACATCCTACGAGCAGTACTTC
CDR3 protein: CASSLGAGTSYEQYF

clone size: .
J gene: TRBJ2-3
D gene: TRBD1
V gene: TRBV10-3
CDR3 DNA: TGTGCCATCAGTGGGACAGGGGGCATGGATACGCAGTATTTT
CDR3 protein: CAISGTGGMDTQYF

clone size: .
J gene: TRBJ2-5
D gene: .
V gene: TRBV5-1
CDR3 DNA: TGCGCCAGCAGCTTCGAAGGGGTGGAGACCCAGTACTTC
CDR3 protein: CASSFEGVETQYF

clone size: .
J gene: TRBJ1-2
D gene: TRBD1
V gene: TRBV6-5
CDR3 DNA: TGTGCCAGCAGTTACTCCAAAACCACAGGGGGCTATGGCTACACCTTC
CDR3 protein: CASSYSKTTGGYGYTF

clone size: few
J gene: TRBJ2-3
D gene: .
V gene: TRBV19
CDR3 DNA: TGTGCCAGTAGCCTAAATAGACTAGGTGTGCAGTATTTT
CDR3 protein: CASSLNRLGVQYF

clone size: few
J gene: TRBJ2-3
D gene: TRBD2
V gene: TRBV6-1
CDR3 DNA: TGTGCCAGCAGACTAGCGGGAGGGACAGATACGCAGTATTTT
CDR3 protein: CASRLAGGTDTQYF

clone size: .
J gene: TRBJ2-7
D gene: .
V gene: TRBV27
CDR3 DNA: TGTGCCAGCAGAGTGGGCGGGATCGGCGAGCAGTACTTC
CDR3 protein: CASRVGGIGEQYF

clone size: .
J gene: TRBJ2-3
D gene: TRBD2
V gene: TRBV14
CDR3 DNA: TGTGCCAGCAGGAGAGCGGGAGGGCCAACAGATACGCAGTATTTT
CDR3 protein: CASRRAGGPTDTQYF

clone size: few
J gene: TRBJ1-5
D gene: .
V gene: TRBV18
CDR3 DNA: TGTGCCAGCTCACCAATTGGACGGGATCAGCCCCAGCATTTT
CDR3 protein: CASSPIGRDQPQHF

clone size: .
J gene: TRBJ1-1
D gene: TRBD1
V gene: TRBV29-1
CDR3 DNA: TGCAGCGTTGGGACAGGGGGCGAAACTGAAGCTTTCTTT
CDR3 protein: CSVGTGGETEAFF

clone size: .
J gene: TRBJ2-1
D gene: .
V gene: TRBV6-1
CDR3 DNA: TGTGCCAGCAGTGAAGCCGGAGGAGCGGTTTACAATGAGCAGTTCTTC
CDR3 protein: CASSEAGGAVYNEQFF

clone size: .
J gene: TRBJ1-1
D gene: .
V gene: TRBV29-1
CDR3 DNA: TGCGCATCACAGGGCCCCTTCACTGAAGCTTTCTTT
CDR3 protein: CASQGPFTEAFF

clone size: few
J gene: TRBJ2-7
D gene: .
V gene: TRBV7-9
CDR3 DNA: TGTGCCAGCAGCCCCCGGCCCGACGAGCAGTACTTC
CDR3 protein: CASSPRPDEQYF

clone size: few
J gene: TRBJ1-2
D gene: .
V gene: TRBV7-8
CDR3 DNA: TGTGCCAGCAGCCCCTCGGGCCCGTTGAGCTACACCTTC
CDR3 protein: CASSPSGPLSYTF

clone size: .
J gene: TRBJ1-5
D gene: .
V gene: TRBV7-2
CDR3 DNA: TGTGCCAGCAGCCCCCGGGCAGGGCGCCAGCCCCAGCATTTT
CDR3 protein: CASSPRAGRQPQHF

clone size: .
J gene: TRBJ2-7
D gene: .
V gene: TRBV6-5
CDR3 DNA: TGTGCCAGCAGTTACTCGAGACGGACTACCTACGAGCAGTACTTC
CDR3 protein: CASSYSRRTTYEQYF

clone size: .
J gene: TRBJ2-2
D gene: TRBD2
V gene: TRBV7-2
CDR3 DNA: TGTGCCAGCAGCTTAGTGGCGGGAGTCACCGGGGAGCTGTTTTTT
CDR3 protein: CASSLVAGVTGELFF

clone size: .
J gene: TRBJ2-7
D gene: TRBD2
V gene: TRBV7-2
CDR3 DNA: TGTGCCAGCAGCTTAGTGGGGTCGGGGGGCTACGAGCAGTACTTC
CDR3 protein: CASSLVGSGGYEQYF

clone size: .
J gene: TRBJ1-1
D gene: .
V gene: TRBV5-1
CDR3 DNA: TGCGCCAGCAGTTTGACAGGCCCCATGAACACTGAAGCTTTCTTT
CDR3 protein: CASSLTGPMNTEAFF

clone size: few
J gene: TRBJ2-2
D gene: .
V gene: TRBV7-9
CDR3 DNA: TGTGCCAGCAGCTTAGGCCAGAAGAACGCCCAATTCACCGGGGAGCTGTTTTTT
CDR3 protein: CASSLGQKNAQFTGELFF

clone size: .
J gene: TRBJ2-7
D gene: TRBD2
V gene: TRBV25-1
CDR3 DNA: TGTGCCAGCAGTGTTCTAGCGGGACACGAGCAGTACTTC
CDR3 protein: CASSVLAGHEQYF

clone size: .
J gene: TRBJ2-1
D gene: .
V gene: TRBV2
CDR3 DNA: TGTGCCAGCAGTGGAGGGGGGGGCGCCTACAATGAGCAGTTCTTC
CDR3 protein: CASSGGGGAYNEQFF

clone size: .
J gene: TRBJ2-5
D gene: TRBD1
V gene: TRBV5-1
CDR3 DNA: TGCGCCAGCAGCTTGACAGGGGGCCAAGAGACCCAGTACTTC
CDR3 protein: CASSLTGGQETQYF

clone size: few
J gene: TRBJ2-5
D gene: TRBD2
V gene: TRBV19
CDR3 DNA: TGTGCCAGTAGTATGGGACTAGCGGGAGAGGCGGAGACCCAGTACTTC
CDR3 protein: CASSMGLAGEAETQYF

clone size: medium-sized
J gene: TRBJ2-7
D gene: .
V gene: TRBV18
CDR3 DNA: TGTGCCAGCTCACCACAGCTTCAGGGTGACGAGCAGTACTTC
CDR3 protein: CASSPQLQGDEQYF

clone size: .
J gene: TRBJ2-2
D gene: .
V gene: TRBV11-3
CDR3 DNA: TGTGCCAGCAGCTTATCCGGGAGAGACACCGGGGAGCTGTTTTTT
CDR3 protein: CASSLSGRDTGELFF

clone size: .
J gene: TRBJ2-7
D gene: TRBD1
V gene: TRBV6-5
CDR3 DNA: TGTGCCAGCAGCCGGACAGGGAAGTTAGTGGGCGAGCAGTACTTC
CDR3 protein: CASSRTGKLVGEQYF

clone size: .
J gene: TRBJ2-2
D gene: TRBD2
V gene: TRBV6-6
CDR3 DNA: TGTGCCAGCAGTTACTCATCCGGGACTAGCCCCGGGGAGCTGTTTTTT
CDR3 protein: CASSYSSGTSPGELFF

clone size: .
J gene: TRBJ1-2
D gene: .
V gene: TRBV6-5
CDR3 DNA: TGTGCCAGCAGTGATCTGGGCAACGGCTACACCTTC
CDR3 protein: CASSDLGNGYTF

clone size: .
J gene: TRBJ2-5
D gene: .
V gene: TRBV2
CDR3 DNA: TGTGCCAGCAGTGAAGCAAGAACAGGGTTTAAGACCCAGTACTTC
CDR3 protein: CASSEARTGFKTQYF

clone size: few
J gene: TRBJ1-1
D gene: .
V gene: TRBV5-1
CDR3 DNA: TGCGCCAGCAGCGTCTCCTCCACTGAAGCTTTCTTT
CDR3 protein: CASSVSSTEAFF

clone size: medium-sized
J gene: TRBJ1-2
D gene: .
V gene: TRBV28
CDR3 DNA: TGTGCCAGCAGTACCGGGAGTGGGCGAGGCTACACCTTC
CDR3 protein: CASSTGSGRGYTF

clone size: .
J gene: TRBJ2-6
D gene: .
V gene: TRBV18
CDR3 DNA: TGTGCCAGCTCACCACCGTACGGTACCAACGTCCTGACTTTC
CDR3 protein: CASSPPYGTNVLTF

clone size: few
J gene: TRBJ1-5
D gene: .
V gene: TRBV5-1
CDR3 DNA: TGCGCCAGCAGCTTGGGTTCTACAGGGCAGGGTCAGCCCCAGCATTTT
CDR3 protein: CASSLGSTGQGQPQHF